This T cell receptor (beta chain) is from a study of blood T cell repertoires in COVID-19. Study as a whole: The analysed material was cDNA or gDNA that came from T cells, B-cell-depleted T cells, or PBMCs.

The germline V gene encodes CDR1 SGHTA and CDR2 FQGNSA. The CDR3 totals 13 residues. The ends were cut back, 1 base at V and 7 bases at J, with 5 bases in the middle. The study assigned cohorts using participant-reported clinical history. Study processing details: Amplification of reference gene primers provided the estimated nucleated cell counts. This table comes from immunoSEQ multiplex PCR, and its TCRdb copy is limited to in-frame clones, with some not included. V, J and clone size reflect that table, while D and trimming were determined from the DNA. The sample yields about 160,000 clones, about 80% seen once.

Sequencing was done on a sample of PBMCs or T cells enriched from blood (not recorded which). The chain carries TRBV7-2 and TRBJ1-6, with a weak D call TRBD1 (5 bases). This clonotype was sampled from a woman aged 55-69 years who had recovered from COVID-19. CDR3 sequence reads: CASSLGQNSPLHF. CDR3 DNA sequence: TGTGCCAGCAGCTTAGGACAGAATTCACCCCTCCACTTT.